This T cell receptor beta chain was captured by sequencing in a study of molecular identifiers for immune sequencing clone quantification. Both previously described methods and listed TCR primers were employed to make bulk TCR libraries. TCRdb independently ran MiXCR on the PCR reads; one entry per CDR3 protein. The sample contains about 500,000 distinct CDR3 sequences, 25% of which appear only once. Trimming removed 4 bases from V and 8 bases from J, with 17 bases in between. CDR1 is SGHAT, CDR2 FQDESV, per germline (reference sequence). The CDR3 length is 15 residues. This receptor was identified in a human donor in good health. Some libraries in this study had Jurkat cell RNA spiked in. The source material was naive CD8+ T cells from blood, with Jurkat cell RNA spiked in. The sample's subset: FACS-sorted CD8+CD4-CCR7+CD45RA+ naive T cells. J is TRBJ1-4 and V is TRBV11-1; possible D gene TRBD1, 5 bases. CDR3 nucleotides: TGTGCCAGCAGCTCGTGGGACGTCGGCGGGGAAAAACTGTTTTTT. This gives the protein CASSSWDVGGEKLFF.